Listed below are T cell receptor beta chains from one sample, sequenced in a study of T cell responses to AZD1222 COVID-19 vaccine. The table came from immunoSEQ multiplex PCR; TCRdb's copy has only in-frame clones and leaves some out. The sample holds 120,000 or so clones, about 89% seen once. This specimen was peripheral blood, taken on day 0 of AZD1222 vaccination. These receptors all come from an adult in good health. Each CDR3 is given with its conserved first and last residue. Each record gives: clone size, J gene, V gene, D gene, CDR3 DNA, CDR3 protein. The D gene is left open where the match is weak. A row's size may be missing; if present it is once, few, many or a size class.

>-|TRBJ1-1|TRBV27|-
TGTGCCAGCAGTGTGACAGGCCGGAACACTGAAGCTTTCTTT
CASSVTGRNTEAFF
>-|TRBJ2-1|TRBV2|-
TGTGCCAGCAAGCAGCGGGTTCCGTTCTTC
CASKQRVPFF
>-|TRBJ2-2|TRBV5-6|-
TGTGCCAGCAGCAACAGGGTGGGCACCGGGGAGCTGTTTTTT
CASSNRVGTGELFF
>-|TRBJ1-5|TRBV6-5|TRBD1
TGTGCCAGCAGTCGACAGGGGGCGGCTCAGCCCCAGCATTTT
CASSRQGAAQPQHF
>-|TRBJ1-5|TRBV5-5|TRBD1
TGTGCCAGCAGCTTGACAGGGGGAGACAGCAATCAGCCCCAGCATTTT
CASSLTGGDSNQPQHF
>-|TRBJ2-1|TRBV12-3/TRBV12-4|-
TGTGCCAGCAGTTATACAGGGACTGAGCAGTTCTTC
CASSYTGTEQFF
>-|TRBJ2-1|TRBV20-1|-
TGCAGTGCTAGTAGGGCCATGAGCTCCTACAATGAGCAGTTCTTC
CSASRAMSSYNEQFF
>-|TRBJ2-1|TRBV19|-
TGTGCCAGTAGCACCCCCGGGACCGCATCCTACAATGAGCAGTTCTTC
CASSTPGTASYNEQFF
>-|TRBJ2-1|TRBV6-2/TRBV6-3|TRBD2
TGTGCCAGCAGTTATGAGACTAGCGGGGCAAAGCAGTTCTTC
CASSYETSGAKQFF
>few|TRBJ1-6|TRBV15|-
TGTGCCACCAGCAGAGGGACAGAAGGGGGTTCACCCCTCCACTTT
CATSRGTEGGSPLHF
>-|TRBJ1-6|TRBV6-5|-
TGTGCCAGCACCGGGAAGGGGGTCTATAATTCACCCCTCCACTTT
CASTGKGVYNSPLHF
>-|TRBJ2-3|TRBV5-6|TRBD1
TGTGCCAGCAGCCCGGGGACAGGGCCAACAGATACGCAGTATTTT
CASSPGTGPTDTQYF
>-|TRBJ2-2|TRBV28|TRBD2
TGTGCCAGCCTGGGGAGGGGGAACACCGGGGAGCTGTTTTTT
CASLGRGNTGELFF
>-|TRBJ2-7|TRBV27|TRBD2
TGTGCCAGCAGTTACCGGACTAGCGGAGCGGGGGAGCAGTACTTC
CASSYRTSGAGEQYF
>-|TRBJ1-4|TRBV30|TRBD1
TGTGCCTGGAGAATGGGACAGAGTAATGAAAAACTGTTTTTT
CAWRMGQSNEKLFF
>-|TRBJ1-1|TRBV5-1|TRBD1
TGCGCCAGCAGCTTGGTTGGACAGGAGAACACTGAAGCTTTCTTT
CASSLVGQENTEAFF
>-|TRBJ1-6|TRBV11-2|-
TGTGCCAGCAGCCTGGGGGCAGGGATCAATTCACCCCTCCACTTT
CASSLGAGINSPLHF
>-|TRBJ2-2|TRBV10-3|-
TGTGCCATCAGTGAGTCGTCTGCACAGCCCGGGAGCACCGGGGAGCTGTTTTTT
CAISESSAQPGSTGELFF
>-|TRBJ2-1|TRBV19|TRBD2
TGTGCCAGTAGTGAGCTAGCGGGAGTTGGGCCTTACAATGAGCAGTTCTTC
CASSELAGVGPYNEQFF
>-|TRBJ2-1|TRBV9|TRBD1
TGTGCCAGGGCGGGGACAGGGTACTACAATGAGCAGTTCTTC
CARAGTGYYNEQFF
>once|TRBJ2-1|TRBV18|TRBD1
TGTGCCAGCTCACCAAGGACAGGGAAGAATGAGCAGTTCTTC
CASSPRTGKNEQFF
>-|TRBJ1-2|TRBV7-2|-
TGTGCCAGCAGCTTAGAACCAGGCTTCTATGGCTACACCTTC
CASSLEPGFYGYTF
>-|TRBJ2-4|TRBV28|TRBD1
TGTGCCAGCAGTCTTGACAGGGGAAACATTCAGTACTTC
CASSLDRGNIQYF
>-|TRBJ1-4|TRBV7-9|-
TGTGCCAGCAGCTCCGTGTTAGATAATGAAAAACTGTTTTTT
CASSSVLDNEKLFF
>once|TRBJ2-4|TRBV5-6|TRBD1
TGTGCCAGCAGCCCGGACAGGGCGATAGACATTCAGTACTTC
CASSPDRAIDIQYF
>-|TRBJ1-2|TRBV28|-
TGTGCCAGCGGCGATTTGGACTATGGCTACACCTTC
CASGDLDYGYTF
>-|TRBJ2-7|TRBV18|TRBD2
TGTGCCAGCTCACCTCGGGGGGGGGCGGACTACGAGCAGTACTTC
CASSPRGGADYEQYF
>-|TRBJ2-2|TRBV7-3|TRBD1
TGTGCCAGCAGCTTAACAGGGGGCGCAGGAACCGGGGAGCTGTTTTTT
CASSLTGGAGTGELFF
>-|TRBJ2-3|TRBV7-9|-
TGTGCCAGCAGCTTAAAGTGGGAGGCCCTTTCCACAGATACGCAGTATTTT
CASSLKWEALSTDTQYF
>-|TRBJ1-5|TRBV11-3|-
TGTGCCAGCAGCCCCGGGGGGGGCGAAAATCAGCCCCAGCATTTT
CASSPGGGENQPQHF
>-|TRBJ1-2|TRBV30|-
TGTGCCTGGAGTAGGATGAACTATGGCTACACCTTC
CAWSRMNYGYTF
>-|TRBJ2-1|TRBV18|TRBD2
TGTGCCAGCTCACCCGGGACTAGCGGGAGCAGTGAGCAGTTCTTC
CASSPGTSGSSEQFF
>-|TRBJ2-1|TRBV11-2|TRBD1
TGTGCCAGCAGCGCCGGGACAGGGGCGGGCGATGAGCAGTTCTTC
CASSAGTGAGDEQFF
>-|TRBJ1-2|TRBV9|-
TGTGCCAGCAGCGTAGGGAGGGAAGGGGGCTACACCTTC
CASSVGREGGYTF
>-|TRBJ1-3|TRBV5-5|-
TGTGCCAGCAGCTGGCGGGACACCCGCTCTGGAAACACCATATATTTT
CASSWRDTRSGNTIYF
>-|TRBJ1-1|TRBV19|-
TGTGCCAGCTCCCAGAGGTGGCAGGGCACTGAAGCTTTCTTT
CASSQRWQGTEAFF
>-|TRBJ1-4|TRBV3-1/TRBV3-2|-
TGTGCCAGCAGCCAAGAGGGGCTGAGGGTTGGTGAAAAACTGTTTTTT
CASSQEGLRVGEKLFF
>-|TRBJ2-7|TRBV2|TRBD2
TGTGCCAGCACTATCGGGACTAGCGGGGGCGTCGACTTC
CASTIGTSGGVDF
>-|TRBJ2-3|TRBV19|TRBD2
TGTGCCAGTAGTATGGCAGCGGGGGAGACAGATACGCAGTATTTT
CASSMAAGETDTQYF
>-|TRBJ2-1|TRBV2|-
TGTGCCAGCAGGGGGGACCGGAGCTCCTACAATGAGCAGTTCTTC
CASRGDRSSYNEQFF
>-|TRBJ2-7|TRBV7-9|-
TGTGCCAGCAGCCTCGGTTACGGGGAGCAGTACTTC
CASSLGYGEQYF
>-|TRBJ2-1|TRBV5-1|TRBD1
TGCGCCAGAGCGACAGGGATCACCTACAATGAGCAGTTCTTC
CARATGITYNEQFF
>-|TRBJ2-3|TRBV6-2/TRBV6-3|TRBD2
TGTGCCAGCAGTTACTCGAAAGGGGACTACCCGCCAGGTACGCAGTATTTT
CASSYSKGDYPPGTQYF
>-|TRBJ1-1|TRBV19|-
TGTGCCAGTAGCTTACAGGGGAACACTGAAGCTTTCTTT
CASSLQGNTEAFF
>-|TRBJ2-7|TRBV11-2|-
TGTGCCACCCAATTTGGCTACGAGCAGTACTTC
CATQFGYEQYF
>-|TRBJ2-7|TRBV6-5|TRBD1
TGTGCCAGCAGAGGACAGGGACAAGTTAGCGAGCAGTACTTC
CASRGQGQVSEQYF
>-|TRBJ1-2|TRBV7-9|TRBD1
TGTGCCAGCAGCTTAGGGGACAGGGGTGACTATGGCTACACCTTC
CASSLGDRGDYGYTF
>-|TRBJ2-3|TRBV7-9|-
TGTGCCACCAAAACGAAGGACAGCCATGGCACAGATACGCAGTATTTT
CATKTKDSHGTDTQYF